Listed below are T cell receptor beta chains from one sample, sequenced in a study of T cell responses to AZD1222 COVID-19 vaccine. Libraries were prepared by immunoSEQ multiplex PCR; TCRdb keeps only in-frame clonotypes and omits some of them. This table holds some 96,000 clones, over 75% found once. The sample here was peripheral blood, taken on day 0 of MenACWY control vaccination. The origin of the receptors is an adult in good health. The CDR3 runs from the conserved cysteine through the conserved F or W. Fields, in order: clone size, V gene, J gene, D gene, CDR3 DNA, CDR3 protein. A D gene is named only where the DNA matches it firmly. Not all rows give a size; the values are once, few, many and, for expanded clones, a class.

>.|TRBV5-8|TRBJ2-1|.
TGTGCCAGCAGCTCATGGAATGAGCAGTTCTTC
CASSSWNEQFF
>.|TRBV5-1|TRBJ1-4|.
TGCGCCAGCAGCTTCGGGTCAACTAATGAAAAACTGTTTTTT
CASSFGSTNEKLFF
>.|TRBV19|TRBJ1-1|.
TGTGCCAGTAGTATGATCCCGGCAGAAAACACTGAAGCTTTCTTT
CASSMIPAENTEAFF
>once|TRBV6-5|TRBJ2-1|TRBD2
TGTGCCAGCAGTTACTTCGGGGGGTCCCCACGGAATGAGCAGTTCTTC
CASSYFGGSPRNEQFF
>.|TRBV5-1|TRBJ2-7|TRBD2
TGCGCCAGCAGCTTGACGGGGGGGCGGGACGAGCAGTACTTC
CASSLTGGRDEQYF
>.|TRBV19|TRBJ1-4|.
TGTGCCAGTAGCCGGGCGGAGGGCGGCAATGAAAAACTGTTTTTT
CASSRAEGGNEKLFF
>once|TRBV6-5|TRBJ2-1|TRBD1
TGTGCCAGCAGGCTCAAACAGGGGAGCGATGAGCAGTTCTTC
CASRLKQGSDEQFF
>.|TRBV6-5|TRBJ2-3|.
TGTGCCAGCAGTTTGTCCGGACGCCCGGGCACAGATACGCAGTATTTT
CASSLSGRPGTDTQYF
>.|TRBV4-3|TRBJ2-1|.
TGCGCCAGCAGCCGTTTAGAGTCCTACAATGAGCAGTTCTTC
CASSRLESYNEQFF
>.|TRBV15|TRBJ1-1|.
TGTGCCACCAGCAGAGATGCTATGAACACTGAAGCTTTCTTT
CATSRDAMNTEAFF
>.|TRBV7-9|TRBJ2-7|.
TGTGCCAGCACCAGGGGGGAGGGTTACGAGCAGTACTTC
CASTRGEGYEQYF
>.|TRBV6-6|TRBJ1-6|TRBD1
TGTGCCAGCAGTACCCTAGGGACAGGGGGCGGGTCTTTTCACTTT
CASSTLGTGGGSFHF
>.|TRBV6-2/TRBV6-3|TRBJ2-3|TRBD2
TGTGCCAGCAGCCCCTCTAGCGGGAGAGCAGATACGCAGTATTTT
CASSPSSGRADTQYF
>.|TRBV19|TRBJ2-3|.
TGTGCCTCACGGCGACAGCTGAGCACAGATACGCAGTATTTT
CASRRQLSTDTQYF
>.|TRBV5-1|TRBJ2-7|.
TGCGCCAGCGCCGAGCTTCAGGGCCCCTACGAGCAGTACTTC
CASAELQGPYEQYF
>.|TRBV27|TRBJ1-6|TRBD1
TGTGCCAGCAGTTTCCCGGGACAGGGAGGAGACTCCTATAATTCACCCCTCCACTTT
CASSFPGQGGDSYNSPLHF
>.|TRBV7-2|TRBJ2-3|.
TGTGCCAGCAGCTTCGTTCCCCCAGATACGCAGTATTTT
CASSFVPPDTQYF
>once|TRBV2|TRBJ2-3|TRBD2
TGTGCCAGCAGTGCGGCTAGCGGGGACCCAGATACGCAGTATTTT
CASSAASGDPDTQYF
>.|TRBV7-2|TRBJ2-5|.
TGTGCCAGCAGCTTAGTTCAACAAGAGACCCAGTACTTC
CASSLVQQETQYF
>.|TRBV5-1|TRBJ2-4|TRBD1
TGCGCCAGCAGCTTATCAGGGGGCAATAACATTCAGTACTTC
CASSLSGGNNIQYF
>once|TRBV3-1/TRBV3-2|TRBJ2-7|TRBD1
TGTGCCAGCAGCCAAGTCAGGGGGACAGGAGGCGTGCAGTACTTC
CASSQVRGTGGVQYF
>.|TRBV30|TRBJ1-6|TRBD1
TGTGCCTGTTTGGACAGGCGGAATTCACCCCTCCACTTT
CACLDRRNSPLHF
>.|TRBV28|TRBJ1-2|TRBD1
TGTGCCAGCAGTTTACAGGGGGGCAACTATGGCTACACCTTC
CASSLQGGNYGYTF
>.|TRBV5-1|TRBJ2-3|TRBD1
TGCGCCAGCAGCTCGGGACAGGGGATTGATTTAAGCACAGATACGCAGTATTTT
CASSSGQGIDLSTDTQYF
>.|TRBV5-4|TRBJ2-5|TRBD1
TGTGCCAGCAGCTCCCGACAGGGGGCGGGAGAGACCCAGTACTTC
CASSSRQGAGETQYF
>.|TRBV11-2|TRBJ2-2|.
TGTGCCAGCAGCTTGGGGGTCTTAGCTGGGGCCGGGGAGCTGTTTTTT
CASSLGVLAGAGELFF
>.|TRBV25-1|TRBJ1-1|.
TGTGCCAGCAGTGAATCCTCCCCCGCCTCGGCTTTCTTT
CASSESSPASAFF
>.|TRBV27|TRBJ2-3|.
TGTGCCAGCAGGCAAGGACGGTCCAGGGTCACAGATACGCAGTATTTT
CASRQGRSRVTDTQYF
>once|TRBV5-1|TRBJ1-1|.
TGCGCCAGCAGCGGGGGGTTTGAAGCTTTCTTT
CASSGGFEAFF
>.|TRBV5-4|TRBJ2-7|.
TGTGCCAGCAGCTGGTCAAGCTACGAGCAGTACTTC
CASSWSSYEQYF
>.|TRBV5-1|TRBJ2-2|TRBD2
TGCGCCAGCAGCTTGGCAGCGGGAATCGGGGAGCTGTTTTTT
CASSLAAGIGELFF
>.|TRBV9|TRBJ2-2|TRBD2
TGTGCCAGCAGCGTAGGAATCATCGGCGGGAGGGGAGCTACCGGGGAGCTGTTTTTT
CASSVGIIGGRGATGELFF
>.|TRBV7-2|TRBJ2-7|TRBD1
TGTGCCAGCAGCTTAGGAGGGACCGGGACAGGCTCCTACGAGCAGTACTTC
CASSLGGTGTGSYEQYF
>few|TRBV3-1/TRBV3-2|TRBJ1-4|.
TGTGCCAGCGGGTCCGGGACAACGCCTGAAAAACTGTTTTTT
CASGSGTTPEKLFF
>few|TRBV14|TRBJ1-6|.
TGTGCCAGCAGCCAAGGCACCAGGATAGGATCACCCCTCCACTTT
CASSQGTRIGSPLHF
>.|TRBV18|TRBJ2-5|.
TGTGCCAGCTCACCAGTGGCAGCACAAGAGACCCAGTACTTC
CASSPVAAQETQYF
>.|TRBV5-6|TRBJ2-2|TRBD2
TGTGCCAGCAGCTCCCGACTAGCGGGGGGGCCATTTGGCGGGGAGCTGTTTTTT
CASSSRLAGGPFGGELFF